This T cell receptor (beta chain) was recorded in a study of post-analysis software for immune sequencing data. Trimming at V came to 5 bases and at J to 5 bases, leaving 1 base not matched to a gene. Germline V gene lookup returns CDR1 MNHEY and CDR2 SVGAGI. This CDR3 is built from 13 residues. TCR beta cDNA libraries included unique molecular identifiers. TCRdb itself ran the PCR reads through MiXCR, one entry per CDR3 protein. Here the sample spans approximately 690,000 distinct CDR3 sequences, around 60% being singletons. Study-level findings and limits: Patients carried 4 or 5 TRBV segments more frequently than controls did, and TRBV5-6, TRBV5-1 and TRBV20-1 were among them.

Details on this clonotype: Its antigen remains unknown.

The sequenced material came from blood. The sequence was collected from a girl aged 2 to 10 with multiple sclerosis. J is TRBJ2-4 and V is TRBV6-5; TRBD1 aligns across 9 bases. CDR3 coding DNA: TGTGCCAGCAGTCGACAGGGGGAAAACATTCAGTACTTC. This gives the protein CASSRQGENIQYF.